What follows are 3 T cell receptor beta chains derived from one specimen sequenced in a study of T cells in Graves' hyperthyroidism and ophthalmopathy. The source material, RNA transcripts, was used to amplify TCR beta CDR3 regions. First-round RT-PCR of the TCR CDR3 relied on the HTBI primer set. TCRdb ran MiXCR on the multiplex PCR reads and lists one entry per CDR3 protein. The table lists roughly 300,000 distinct CDR3 sequences, approximately 15% of them singletons. Material for sequencing was blood. The receptors originated from a woman younger than 45 with Graves' hyperthyroidism.

This clonotype has just a few counts. This chain joins TRBV5-1 and TRBJ2-7, with D perhaps TRBD2 (6 bases). The ends were cut back, 1 base at V and 5 bases at J, with 22 bases in the middle. Germline V gene lookup returns CDR1 SGHRS and CDR2 YFSETQ. The CDR3 runs to 17 residues. The CDR3 protein is CASSLMAGTRRGNEQYF. The CDR3 coding sequence is TGCGCCAGCAGCTTGATGGCTGGGACGCGGAGGGGAAACGAGCAGTACTTC.

This clonotype was observed at least ten times. V gene TRBV28 combines with J gene TRBJ2-7; tentative D call: TRBD2 (6 bases). Trimming left V 3 bases short and J 0 bases short, with 15 bases between. The CDR3 has 16 amino acids. Germline V gene sequence: CDR1 MDHEN, CDR2 SYDVKM. DNA for the CDR3: TGTGCCAGCAGTTTGCCGGGAGCTACAAACTCCTACGAGCAGTACTTC. Translated: CASSLPGATNSYEQYF.

This clonotype was observed a few times. V usage is TRBV29-1 and J usage is TRBJ2-1; D is unclear. The length of the CDR3 is 12 residues. V lost 6 bases, J lost 8 bases, and 14 bases lay in between. The germline CDR1 and CDR2 sequences are SQVTM and ANQGSEA. In DNA form, the CDR3 reads TGCAGCGTGACGGTGCTATCCGATGAGCAGTTCTTC. It codes for CSVTVLSDEQFF.